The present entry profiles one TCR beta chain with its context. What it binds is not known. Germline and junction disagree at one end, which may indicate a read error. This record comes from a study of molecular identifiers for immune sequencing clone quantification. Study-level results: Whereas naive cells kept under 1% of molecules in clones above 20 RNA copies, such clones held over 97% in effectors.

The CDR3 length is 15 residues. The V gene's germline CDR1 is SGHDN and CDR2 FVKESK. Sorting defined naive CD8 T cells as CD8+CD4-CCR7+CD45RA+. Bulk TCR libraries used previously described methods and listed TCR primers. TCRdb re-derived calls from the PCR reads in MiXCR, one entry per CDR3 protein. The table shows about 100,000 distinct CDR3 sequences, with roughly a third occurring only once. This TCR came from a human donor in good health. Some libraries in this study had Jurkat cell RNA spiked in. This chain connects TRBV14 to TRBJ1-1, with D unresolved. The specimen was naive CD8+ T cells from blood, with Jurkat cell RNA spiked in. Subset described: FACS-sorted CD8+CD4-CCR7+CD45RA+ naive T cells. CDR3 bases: TGTGCCAGCTGCCATGTCCCACGGGGAGGCACTGAAGCTTTCTTT. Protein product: CASCHVPRGGTEAFF.